What follows is one T cell receptor (beta chain) and its context. The data are from a study of blood T cell repertoires in COVID-19. Study background: The origin of the acute and convalescent COVID-19 samples was the United States, Italy and Spain. In each case, the material was cDNA or gDNA derived from T cells, B-cell-depleted T cells, or PBMCs.

The CDR3 spans 12 residues. Germline V gene data show CDR1 as SEHNR and CDR2 as FQNEAQ (reference sequence). Trimming took off 5 bases at V and 5 bases at J, with 9 bases between the two ends. Data came from immunoSEQ multiplex PCR; TCRdb stores just in-frame clones and leaves some out. This table has 300,000 to 400,000 clones, 85% to 90% appearing once. The chain recombines TRBV7-9 with TRBJ2-5; D call uncertain. Sequenced material: peripheral blood. The receptor comes from a woman in her fifties or sixties with active or convalescent COVID-19. As DNA, the CDR3 is TGTGCCAGCAGCCCCCTGAGGGAGACCCAGTACTTC. Translated: CASSPLRETQYF.